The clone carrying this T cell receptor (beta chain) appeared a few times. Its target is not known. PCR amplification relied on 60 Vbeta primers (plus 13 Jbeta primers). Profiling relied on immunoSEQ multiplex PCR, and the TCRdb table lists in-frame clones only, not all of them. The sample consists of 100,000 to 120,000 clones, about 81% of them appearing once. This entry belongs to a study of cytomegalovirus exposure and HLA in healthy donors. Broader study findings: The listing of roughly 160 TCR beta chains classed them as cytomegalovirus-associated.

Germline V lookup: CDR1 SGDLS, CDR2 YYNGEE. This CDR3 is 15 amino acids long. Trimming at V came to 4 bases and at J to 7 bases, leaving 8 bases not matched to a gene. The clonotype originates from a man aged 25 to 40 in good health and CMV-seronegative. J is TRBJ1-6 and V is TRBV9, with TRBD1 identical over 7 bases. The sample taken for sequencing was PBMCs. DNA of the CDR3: TGTGCCAGCAGCCTCAGACAGGGTTGGAATTCACCCCTCCACTTT. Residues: CASSLRQGWNSPLHF.